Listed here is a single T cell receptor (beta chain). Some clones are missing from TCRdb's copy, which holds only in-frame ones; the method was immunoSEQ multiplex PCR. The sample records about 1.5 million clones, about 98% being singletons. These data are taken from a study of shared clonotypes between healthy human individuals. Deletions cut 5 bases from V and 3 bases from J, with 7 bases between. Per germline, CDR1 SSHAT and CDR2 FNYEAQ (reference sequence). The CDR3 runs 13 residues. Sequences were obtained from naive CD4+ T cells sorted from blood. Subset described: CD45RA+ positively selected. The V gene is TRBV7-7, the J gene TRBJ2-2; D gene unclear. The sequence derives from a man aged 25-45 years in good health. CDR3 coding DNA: TGTGCCAGCAGCGAACAGCACACCGGGGAGCTGTTTTTT. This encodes CASSEQHTGELFF.